The sequence of this T cell receptor (beta chain) was determined in a study of T cell responses to AZD1222 COVID-19 vaccine. Germline CDR1 is SGHVS and CDR2 is FQNEAQ. The CDR3 length is 17 residues. The V and J ends lost 1 base and 0 bases respectively, with 14 bases between them. Libraries were prepared by immunoSEQ multiplex PCR; TCRdb keeps only in-frame clonotypes and omits some of them. The profile shows approximately 160,000 clones, 90% to 95% of them singletons. The TCR was taken from an adult in good health. The source material was peripheral blood, sampled on day 0 of AZD1222 vaccination. This chain connects TRBV7-8 to TRBJ2-3; no definite D call. The CDR3 DNA is TGTGCCAGCAGCTTAGTGAGTGGGCGCCCTAGCACAGATACGCAGTATTTT. Amino acid sequence: CASSLVSGRPSTDTQYF.